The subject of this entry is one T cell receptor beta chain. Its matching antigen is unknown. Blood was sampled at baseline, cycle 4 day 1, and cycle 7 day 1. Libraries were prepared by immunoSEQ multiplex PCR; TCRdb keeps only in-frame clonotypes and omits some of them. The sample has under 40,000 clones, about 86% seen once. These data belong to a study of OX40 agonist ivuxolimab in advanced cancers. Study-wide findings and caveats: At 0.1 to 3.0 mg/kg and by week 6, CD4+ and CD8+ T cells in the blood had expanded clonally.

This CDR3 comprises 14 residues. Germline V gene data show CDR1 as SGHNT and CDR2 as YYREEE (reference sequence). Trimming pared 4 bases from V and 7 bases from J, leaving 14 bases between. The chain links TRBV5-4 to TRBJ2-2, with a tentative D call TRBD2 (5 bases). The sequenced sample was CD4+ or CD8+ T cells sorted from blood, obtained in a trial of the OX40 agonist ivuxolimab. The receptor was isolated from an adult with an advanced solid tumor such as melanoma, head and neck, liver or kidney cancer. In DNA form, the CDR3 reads TGTGCCAGCAGCCGCGTTGGTGGGAGCGGGGAGCTGTTTTTT. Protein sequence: CASSRVGGSGELFF.